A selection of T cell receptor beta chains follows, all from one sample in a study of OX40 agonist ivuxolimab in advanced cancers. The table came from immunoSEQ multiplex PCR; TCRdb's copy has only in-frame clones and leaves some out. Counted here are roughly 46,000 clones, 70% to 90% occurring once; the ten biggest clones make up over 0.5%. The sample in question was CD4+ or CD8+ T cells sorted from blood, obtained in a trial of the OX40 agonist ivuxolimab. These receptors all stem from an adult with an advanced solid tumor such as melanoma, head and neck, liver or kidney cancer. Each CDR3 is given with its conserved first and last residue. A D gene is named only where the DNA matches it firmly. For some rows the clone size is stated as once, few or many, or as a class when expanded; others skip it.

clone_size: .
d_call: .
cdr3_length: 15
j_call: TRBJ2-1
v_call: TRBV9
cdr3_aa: CASSVGAGLYNEQFF
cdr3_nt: TGTGCCAGCAGCGTAGGGGCGGGACTCTACAATGAGCAGTTCTTC

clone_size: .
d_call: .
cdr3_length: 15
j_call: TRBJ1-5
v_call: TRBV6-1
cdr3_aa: CASSEAGGRNQPQHF
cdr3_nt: TGTGCCAGCAGTGAAGCAGGGGGACGCAATCAGCCCCAGCATTTT

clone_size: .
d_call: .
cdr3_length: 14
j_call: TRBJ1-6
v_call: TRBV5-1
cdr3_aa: CASSLRQAGPPLHF
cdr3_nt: TGCGCCAGCAGCCTCAGACAGGCCGGTCCACCCCTCCACTTT

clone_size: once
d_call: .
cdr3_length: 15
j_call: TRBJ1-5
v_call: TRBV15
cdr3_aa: CATSRGGARNQPQHF
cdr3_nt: TGTGCCACCAGCAGGGGGGGGGCGCGGAATCAGCCCCAGCATTTT

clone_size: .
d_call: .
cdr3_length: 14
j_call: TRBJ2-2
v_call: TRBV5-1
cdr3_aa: CASSFWTDTGELFF
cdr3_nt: TGCGCCAGCAGCTTCTGGACAGACACCGGGGAGCTGTTTTTT

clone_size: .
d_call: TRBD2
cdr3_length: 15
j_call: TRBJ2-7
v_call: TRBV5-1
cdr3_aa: CASSLVAGVAYEQYF
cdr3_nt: TGCGCCAGCAGCTTGGTAGCGGGAGTGGCCTACGAGCAGTACTTC

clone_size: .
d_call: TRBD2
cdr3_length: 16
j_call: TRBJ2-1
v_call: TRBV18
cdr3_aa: CASSPYLAGGQEEQFF
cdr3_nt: TGTGCCAGCTCACCCTACCTAGCGGGAGGGCAGGAGGAGCAGTTCTTC

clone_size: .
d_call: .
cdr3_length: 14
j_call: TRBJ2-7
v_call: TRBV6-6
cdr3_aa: CASSYGRATYEQYF
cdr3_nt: TGTGCCAGCAGTTACGGACGAGCAACCTACGAGCAGTACTTC

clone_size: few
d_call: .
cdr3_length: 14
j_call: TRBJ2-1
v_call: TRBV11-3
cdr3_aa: CASKRDSQANEQFF
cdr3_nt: TGTGCCAGCAAACGGGACTCTCAGGCCAATGAGCAGTTCTTC

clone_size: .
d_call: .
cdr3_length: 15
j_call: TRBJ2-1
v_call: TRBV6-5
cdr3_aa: CASSYERGRSNEQFF
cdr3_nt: TGTGCCAGCAGTTACGAACGAGGACGGTCCAATGAGCAGTTCTTC

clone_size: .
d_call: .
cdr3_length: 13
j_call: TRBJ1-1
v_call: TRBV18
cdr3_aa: CASSPYMNTEAFF
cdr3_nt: TGTGCCAGCTCACCTTACATGAACACTGAAGCTTTCTTT

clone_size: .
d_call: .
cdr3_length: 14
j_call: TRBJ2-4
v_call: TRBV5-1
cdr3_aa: CASSLEGGRNIQYF
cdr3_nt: TGCGCCAGCAGCTTGGAGGGGGGAAGGAACATTCAGTACTTC

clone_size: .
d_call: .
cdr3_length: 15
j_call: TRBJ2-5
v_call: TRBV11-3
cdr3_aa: CASSPRSRPGETQYF
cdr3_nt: TGTGCCAGCAGCCCAAGATCCCGCCCCGGAGAGACCCAGTACTTC

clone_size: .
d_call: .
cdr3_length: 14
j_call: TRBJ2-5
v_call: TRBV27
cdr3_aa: CASSQIPVGETQYF
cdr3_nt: TGTGCCAGCAGCCAAATTCCAGTGGGAGAGACCCAGTACTTC

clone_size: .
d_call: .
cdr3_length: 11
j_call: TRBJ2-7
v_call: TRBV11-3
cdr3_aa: CASSLDVEQYF
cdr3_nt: TGTGCCAGCAGCTTAGATGTCGAGCAGTACTTC